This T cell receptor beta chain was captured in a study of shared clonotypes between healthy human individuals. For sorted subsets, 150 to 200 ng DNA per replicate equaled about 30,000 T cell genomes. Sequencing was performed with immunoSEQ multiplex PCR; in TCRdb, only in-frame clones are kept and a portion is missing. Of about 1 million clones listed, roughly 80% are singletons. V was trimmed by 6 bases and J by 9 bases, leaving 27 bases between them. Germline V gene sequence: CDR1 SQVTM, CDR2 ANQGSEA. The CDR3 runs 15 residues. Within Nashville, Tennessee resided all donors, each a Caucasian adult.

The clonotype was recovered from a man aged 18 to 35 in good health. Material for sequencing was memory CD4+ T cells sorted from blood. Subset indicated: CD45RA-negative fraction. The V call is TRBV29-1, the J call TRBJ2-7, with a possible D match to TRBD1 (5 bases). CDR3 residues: CSVEAQGGIGVGQYF. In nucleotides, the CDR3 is TGCAGCGTCGAGGCGCAGGGCGGTATCGGAGTGGGGCAGTACTTC.